What follows are 27 T cell receptor beta chains derived from one specimen sequenced in a study of blood T cell repertoires in COVID-19. Clones were sequenced by immunoSEQ multiplex PCR, and TCRdb holds only the in-frame ones, with some missing. The top ten hold roughly 9.9% of the sample, which has about 330,000 clones, about nine tenths seen once. Material for sequencing was peripheral blood. The receptor source for this set is a man aged 25 to 40 with COVID-19, enrolled during active disease.

The table lists this clone with many counts. The chain carries TRBV14 and TRBJ2-1; no firm D call. The CDR3 loop spans 17 amino acids. The germline gives CDR1 SGHDN, CDR2 FVKESK. V shed 0 bases and J shed 0 bases, with 12 bases lying between them. CDR3 in amino acids: CASSQDRRSNSYNEQFF. CDR3 DNA sequence: TGTGCCAGCAGCCAAGATCGTCGGAGTAACTCCTACAATGAGCAGTTCTTC.

The chain couples TRBV28 to TRBJ2-5, with 8 bases aligning to TRBD1. Germline lookup yields CDR1 MDHEN and CDR2 SYDVKM. CDR3 size: 16 residues. J was trimmed by 1 base and V by 5 bases; bases with no gene match: 9. CDR3 residues: CASSPRAGGPQETQYF. In DNA, the CDR3 is TGTGCCAGCAGTCCACGGGCAGGGGGCCCCCAAGAGACCCAGTACTTC.

The chain recombines TRBV28 with TRBJ1-5, with 8 bases that match TRBD1. The CDR3 runs 15 residues. Looked up from germline, CDR1 is MDHEN and CDR2 is SYDVKM. V was clipped by 3 bases and J by 2 bases; unmatched bases: 3. The CDR3 protein is CASSLSTGGNQPQHF. The DNA of the CDR3 is TGTGCCAGCAGTTTGTCGACAGGGGGCAATCAGCCCCAGCATTTT. Full variable domain (rest looked up from reference TRBV28 and TRBJ1-5): DVKVTQSSRYLVKRTGEKVFLECVQDMDHENMFWYRQDPGLGLRLIYFSYDVKMKEKGDIPEGYSVSREKKERFSLILESASTNQTSMYLCASSLSTGGNQPQHFGDGTRLSIL.

This chain joins TRBV4-3 and TRBJ1-2; tentative D call: TRBD1 (5 bases). The CDR3 spans 13 residues. Between the trimmed V and J ends, which lost 0 bases and 4 bases, there was a span of 6 bases. Germline CDR1 reads LGHNA; CDR2 reads YSLEER. CDR3 amino acids: CASSQDQGYGYTF. The CDR3 bases are TGCGCCAGCAGCCAAGATCAGGGCTATGGCTACACCTTC.

J is TRBJ1-6 and V is TRBV13; D might be TRBD1 (6 bases). Germline CDR1 is PRHDT and CDR2 is FYEKMQ (reference sequence). V was clipped by 3 bases and J by 14 bases, with 17 bases between them. This CDR3 spans 14 amino acids. This CDR3 reads CASSFAGALSTLHF. The DNA for the CDR3 is TGTGCCAGCAGCTTCGCAGGGGCCCTGTCAACCCTCCACTTT.

This chain connects TRBV7-2 to TRBJ1-2; D may be TRBD1 (6 bases). V lost 4 bases and J lost 4, with 19 bases in between. Per germline, CDR1 SGHTA and CDR2 FQGNSA. This CDR3 has 16 residues. CDR3 in DNA: TGTGCCAGCAGCTCCCAATCAATCTCAGGGGTCTATGGCTACACCTTC. Protein: CASSSQSISGVYGYTF.

The chain links TRBV2 to TRBJ2-3; TRBD1 matches 10 bases. CDR3 length equals 14 residues. V lost 8 bases, J lost 3 bases, and 5 bases stayed unmatched. Germline V gives CDR1 SNHLY, CDR2 FYNNEI. The DNA of the CDR3 is TGTGCCAGCGTAAGACAGGGGGCAACAGATACGCAGTATTTT. Its protein product is CASVRQGATDTQYF.

The chain's CDR3 is CASSIPGGLRGYTF. The CDR3 nucleotides read TGTGCCAGTAGTATTCCGGGAGGGCTACGAGGCTACACCTTC. V is TRBV19 and J is TRBJ1-2; D not resolved. Germline CDR1 is LNHDA and CDR2 is SQIVND (reference sequence). CDR3 length equals 14 residues. Trimming pared 3 bases from V and 8 bases from J, leaving 16 bases between.

The chain is built from TRBV4-1 and TRBJ1-2; perhaps TRBD1 as D (6 bases). CDR1 is MGHRA and CDR2 is YSYEKL in the germline V gene. This CDR3 contains 14 residues. V lost 3 bases and J lost 0, with 8 bases in between. This CDR3 reads CASSHPGANYGYTF. DNA for the CDR3: TGCGCCAGCAGCCACCCAGGGGCTAACTATGGCTACACCTTC.

This chain uses TRBV21-1 with TRBJ1-1; the tabulated D call, TRBD1, remains unverified against the DNA. TRBV21-1 is reported as a pseudogene. The CDR3 contains 17 residues. CDR3 loop: CASSTSPRDRAQTEAFF. The CDR3 DNA reads TGTGCCAGCAGCACTAGCCCCCGGGACAGGGCCCAAACTGAAGCTTTCTTT.

This chain links TRBV4-3 with TRBJ1-1, with D possibly matching TRBD1 (5 bases). In germline, CDR1 is LGHNA, CDR2 YSLEER. V lost 1 base to trimming and J lost 1 base, with 25 bases between them. This CDR3 is 20 amino acids long. In DNA, the CDR3 is TGCGCCAGCAGCCAAGTAGTGGTGGTGGACTCGCGGGACCGGAACACTGAAGCTTTCTTT. Translation: CASSQVVVVDSRDRNTEAFF.

V gene TRBV3-1 (or the pseudogene TRBV3-2) combines with J gene TRBJ1-5; tentatively, D is TRBD1 (5 bases). This CDR3 spans 18 amino acids. CDR1 is LGHDT, CDR2 YNNKEL, per germline (reference sequence). Trimming cost V 1 base and J 4 bases, with 20 bases left between them. Written as DNA, the CDR3 is TGTGCCAGCAGCCAAGGATTATGGGAAAGGGGAACTAATCAGCCCCAGCATTTT. Its protein product is CASSQGLWERGTNQPQHF.

The chain links TRBV6-5 to TRBJ2-2; D gene ambiguous. CDR3 length: 14 residues. Germline V gene data show CDR1 as MNHEY and CDR2 as SVGAGI. Trimming took off 0 bases at V and 6 bases at J, with 8 bases between the two ends. The CDR3 sequence is CASSYSIPPGELFF. The DNA for the CDR3 is TGTGCCAGCAGTTACTCAATTCCTCCCGGGGAGCTGTTTTTT.

This chain joins TRBV6-5 and TRBJ2-7, with 7 bases fitting TRBD1. The V gene end was trimmed by 7 bases and the J gene end by 6 bases; junction bases not matched to a gene: 9. Germline V gene data show CDR1 as MNHEY and CDR2 as SVGAGI. The CDR3 runs 13 residues. CDR3 region: CASTPRGLREQYF. The CDR3 region has the DNA TGTGCCAGCACCCCCAGGGGGTTGCGCGAGCAGTACTTC.

J is TRBJ2-1 and V is TRBV21-1; the table calls TRBD1, which could not be checked here. TRBV21-1 is designated a pseudogene. The CDR3 consists of 14 residues. CDR3 loop: CASSKPAGFYEQFF. In nucleotides, the CDR3 is TGTGCCAGCAGCAAACCGGCAGGGTTCTATGAGCAGTTCTTC.

The V and J genes are TRBV10-3 and TRBJ1-1, with 10 bases matching TRBD1. With V trimmed by 6 bases and J by 6 bases, 7 bases remained unmatched. This CDR3 has 14 residues. Germline CDR1 and CDR2: ENHRY and SYGVKD. The CDR3 reads CAISQTGGAAEAFF. The CDR3 DNA reads TGTGCCATCAGCCAGACAGGGGGCGCCGCTGAAGCTTTCTTT.

The rearrangement uses TRBV12-3 or TRBV12-4 and TRBJ2-4, with D perhaps TRBD1 (5 bases). The CDR3 is made up of 13 amino acids. Trimming removed 6 bases from V and 9 bases from J, with 15 bases in between. CDR3 amino acids: CASSSYRFGIQYF. The CDR3 DNA follows: TGTGCCAGCAGCTCTTACAGGTTTGGCATTCAGTACTTC.

The chain links TRBV29-1 to TRBJ2-7, with D possibly being TRBD1 (6 bases). The germline CDR1 and CDR2 sequences are SQVTM and ANQGSEA. The V and J ends lost 4 bases and 6 bases respectively, with 16 bases between them. The CDR3 sequence is 13 residues long. CDR3 loop: CSVARDTWGEQYF. The DNA for the CDR3 is TGCAGCGTTGCCCGGGACACCTGGGGCGAGCAGTACTTC.

V and J are TRBV5-1 and TRBJ2-1; possible D gene TRBD1, 7 bases. Germline V gene sequence: CDR1 SGHRS, CDR2 YFSETQ. This CDR3 spans 14 amino acids. V was trimmed by 4 bases and J by 4 bases, leaving 12 bases between them. Here the CDR3 DNA reads TGCGCCAGCAGCCGCGGGACAGTATACAATGAGCAGTTCTTC. Its translation: CASSRGTVYNEQFF. Combining the CDR3 with reference TRBV5-1 and TRBJ2-1 gives the whole variable domain KAGVTQTPRYLIKTRGQQVTLSCSPISGHRSVSWYQQTPGQGLQFLFEYFSETQRNKGNFPGRFSGRQFSNSRSEMNVSTLELGDSALYLCASSRGTVYNEQFFGPGTRLTVL.

As concerns this clone: The limits of the CDR3 on the DNA are not certain, so only TCRdb's listed CDR3 is given. The chain joins TRBV6-2 or TRBV6-3 to TRBJ2-3; the table's D call, TRBD1, has no DNA check behind it. Ends included, the CDR3 has 14 residues. In germline, CDR1 is MNHEY, CDR2 SVGEGT. CDR3 sequence reads: CASSSSTGADTQYF.

This chain uses TRBV2 with TRBJ1-6; no clear D gene. The CDR3 has 14 residues. V was cut by 2 bases and J by 5 bases, with 7 bases left in between. CDR1 is SNHLY, CDR2 FYNNEI, per germline. The CDR3 is CASSEMEDNSPLHF. In DNA form, the CDR3 reads TGTGCCAGCAGTGAAATGGAGGATAATTCACCCCTCCACTTT.

The genes are TRBV27 and TRBJ1-5; 8 bases are a match to TRBD1. The V gene end was trimmed by 6 bases and the J gene end by 6 bases; junction bases not matched to a gene: 4. The germline V gene has CDR1 MNHEY and CDR2 SMNVEV (reference sequence). The CDR3 is 13 residues long. The DNA of the CDR3 is TGTGCCAGCAGCGACAGGGGAAGTCAGCCCCAGCATTTT. It is translated as CASSDRGSQPQHF.

The CDR3, as DNA: TGTGCCAGCAGCTTAGGCGGTGGCGGGGCCTACGAGCAGTACTTC. This sequence encodes CASSLGGGGAYEQYF. This rearrangement joins TRBV7-9 to TRBJ2-7; possible D gene TRBD2, 6 bases. Per germline, CDR1 SEHNR and CDR2 FQNEAQ (reference sequence). V was shortened by 1 base and J by 2 bases, with 12 bases between the two germline ends. The CDR3 spans 15 residues.

The J gene is TRBJ2-1, the V gene TRBV18; D call uncertain. Trimming pared 3 bases from V and 0 bases from J, leaving 15 bases between. Germline assignment: CDR1 KGHSH and CDR2 LQKENI. The CDR3 is 17 amino acids. The CDR3 reads CASSPLPSASSYNEQFF. The CDR3 DNA reads as TGTGCCAGCTCACCTCTTCCGAGCGCGAGCTCCTACAATGAGCAGTTCTTC.

The chain recombines TRBV27 with TRBJ1-5; 8 nucleotides align to TRBD1. Germline V CDR1 and CDR2: MNHEY, SMNVEV (reference sequence). V shed 5 bases, J shed 2 bases, and the junction held 8 bases outside the gene matches. There are 16 residues in the CDR3. The CDR3 nucleotides are TGTGCCAGCAGTCCGGCAGGGGGCTTTGGCAATCAGCCCCAGCATTTT. It is translated as CASSPAGGFGNQPQHF.

This chain joins TRBV15 and TRBJ1-1; tentative D call: TRBD1 (6 bases). This CDR3 is 16 amino acids long. Trimming shortened V by 5 bases and J by 0 bases, and 16 bases separated the two germline ends. CDR1 and CDR2 from the germline V gene are LNHNV and YYDKDF (reference sequence). The CDR3 bases are TGTGCCACCAGCTTGGGGTCCGAGGGGGTGAACACTGAAGCTTTCTTT. The encoded protein is CATSLGSEGVNTEAFF.

The V gene is TRBV5-1, the J gene TRBJ1-2; 8 bases match TRBD1. The germline V gene encodes CDR1 SGHRS and CDR2 YFSETQ. V was clipped by 4 bases and J by 4 bases; unmatched bases: 9. This CDR3 is 15 amino acids long. The CDR3 spells CASSPYRGRGYGYTF. For the CDR3, the DNA is TGCGCCAGCAGCCCTTACAGGGGGAGAGGCTATGGCTACACCTTC.